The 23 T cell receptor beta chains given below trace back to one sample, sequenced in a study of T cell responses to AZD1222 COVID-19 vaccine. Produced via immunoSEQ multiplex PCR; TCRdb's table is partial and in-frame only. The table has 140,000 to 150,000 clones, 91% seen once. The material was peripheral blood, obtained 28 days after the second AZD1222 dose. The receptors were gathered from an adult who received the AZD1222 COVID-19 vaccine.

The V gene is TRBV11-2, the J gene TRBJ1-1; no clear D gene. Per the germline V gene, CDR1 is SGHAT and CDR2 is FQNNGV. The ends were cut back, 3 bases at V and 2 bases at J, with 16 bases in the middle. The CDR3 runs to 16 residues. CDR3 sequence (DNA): TGTGCCAGCAGCTTTTTTGGGCATTCCTTTAACACTGAAGCTTTCTTT. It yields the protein CASSFFGHSFNTEAFF.

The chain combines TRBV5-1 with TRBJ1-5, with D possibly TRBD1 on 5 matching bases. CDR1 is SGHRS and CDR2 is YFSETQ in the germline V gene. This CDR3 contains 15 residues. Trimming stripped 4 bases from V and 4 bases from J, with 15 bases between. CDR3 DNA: TGCGCCAGCAGCATGGGGGTCGGTCGGAATCAGCCCCAGCATTTT. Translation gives CASSMGVGRNQPQHF.

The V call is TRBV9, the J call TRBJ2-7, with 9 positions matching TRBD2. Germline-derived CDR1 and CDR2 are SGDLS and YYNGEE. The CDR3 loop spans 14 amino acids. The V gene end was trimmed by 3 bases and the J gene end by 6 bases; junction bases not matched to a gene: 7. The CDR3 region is CASSGGRAGAEQYF. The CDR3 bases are TGTGCCAGCAGCGGCGGGAGGGCAGGGGCCGAGCAGTACTTC.

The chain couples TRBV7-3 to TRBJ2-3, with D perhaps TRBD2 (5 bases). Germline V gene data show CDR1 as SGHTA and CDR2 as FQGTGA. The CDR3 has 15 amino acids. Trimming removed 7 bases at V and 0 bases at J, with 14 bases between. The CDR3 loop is CASKGGLISTDTQYF. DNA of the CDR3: TGTGCCAGCAAGGGCGGGCTTATTAGCACAGATACGCAGTATTTT.

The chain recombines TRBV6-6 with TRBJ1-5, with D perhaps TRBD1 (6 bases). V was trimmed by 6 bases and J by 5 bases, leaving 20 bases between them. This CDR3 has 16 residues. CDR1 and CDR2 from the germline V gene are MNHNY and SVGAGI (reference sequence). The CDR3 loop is CASRGGWGHSDQPQHF. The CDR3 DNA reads TGTGCCAGCAGAGGCGGGTGGGGGCACTCCGATCAGCCCCAGCATTTT.

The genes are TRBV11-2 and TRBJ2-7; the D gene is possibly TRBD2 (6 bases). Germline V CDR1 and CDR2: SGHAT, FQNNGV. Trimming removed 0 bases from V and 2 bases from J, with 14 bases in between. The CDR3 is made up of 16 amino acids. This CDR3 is CASSLEGGSSAYEQYF. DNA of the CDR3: TGTGCCAGCAGCTTAGAGGGGGGAAGCAGCGCCTACGAGCAGTACTTC.

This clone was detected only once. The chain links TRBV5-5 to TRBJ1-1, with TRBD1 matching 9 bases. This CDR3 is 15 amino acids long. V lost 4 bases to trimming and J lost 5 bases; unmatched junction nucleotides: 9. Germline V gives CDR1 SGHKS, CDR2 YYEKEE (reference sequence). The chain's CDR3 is CASSGDREGRTEAFF. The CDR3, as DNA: TGTGCCAGCAGCGGGGACAGGGAGGGTAGGACTGAAGCTTTCTTT.

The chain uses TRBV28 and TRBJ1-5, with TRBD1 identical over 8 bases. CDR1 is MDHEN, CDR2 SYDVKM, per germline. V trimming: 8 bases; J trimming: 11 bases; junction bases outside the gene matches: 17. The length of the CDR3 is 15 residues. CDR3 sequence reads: CASQPDRGPLGAQHF. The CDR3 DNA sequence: TGTGCCAGCCAGCCTGACAGGGGCCCGCTGGGTGCCCAGCATTTT.

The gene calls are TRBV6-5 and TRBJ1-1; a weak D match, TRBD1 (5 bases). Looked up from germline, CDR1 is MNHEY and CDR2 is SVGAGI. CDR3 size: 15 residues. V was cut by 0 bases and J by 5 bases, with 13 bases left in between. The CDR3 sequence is CASSYSGGISTEAFF. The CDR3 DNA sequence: TGTGCCAGCAGTTACTCTGGGGGGATCAGTACTGAAGCTTTCTTT.

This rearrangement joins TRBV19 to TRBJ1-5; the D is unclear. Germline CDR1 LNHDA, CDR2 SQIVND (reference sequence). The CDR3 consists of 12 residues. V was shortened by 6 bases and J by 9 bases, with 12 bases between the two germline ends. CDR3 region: CASREGATPQHF. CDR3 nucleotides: TGTGCCAGTAGGGAGGGCGCGACGCCCCAGCATTTT.

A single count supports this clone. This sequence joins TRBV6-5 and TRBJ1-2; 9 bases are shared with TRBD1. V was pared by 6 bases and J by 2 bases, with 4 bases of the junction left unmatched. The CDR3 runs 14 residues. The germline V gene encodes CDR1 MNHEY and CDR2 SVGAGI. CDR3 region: CASRSDRGNYGYTF. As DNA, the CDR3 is TGTGCCAGCAGGTCGGACAGGGGCAACTATGGCTACACCTTC.

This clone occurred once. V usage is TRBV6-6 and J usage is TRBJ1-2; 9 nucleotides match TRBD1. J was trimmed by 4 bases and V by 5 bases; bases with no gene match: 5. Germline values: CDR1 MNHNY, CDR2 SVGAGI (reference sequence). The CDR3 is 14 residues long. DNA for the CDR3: TGTGCCAGCAGTCCCGGGACAGGGTTCTATGGCTACACCTTC. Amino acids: CASSPGTGFYGYTF.

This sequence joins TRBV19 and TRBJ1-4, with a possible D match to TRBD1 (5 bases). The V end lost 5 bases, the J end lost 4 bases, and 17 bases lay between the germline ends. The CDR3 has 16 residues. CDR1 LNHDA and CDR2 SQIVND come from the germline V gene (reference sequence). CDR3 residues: CASSPQATVGNEKLFF. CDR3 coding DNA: TGTGCCAGTAGTCCCCAGGCGACAGTGGGTAATGAAAAACTGTTTTTT.

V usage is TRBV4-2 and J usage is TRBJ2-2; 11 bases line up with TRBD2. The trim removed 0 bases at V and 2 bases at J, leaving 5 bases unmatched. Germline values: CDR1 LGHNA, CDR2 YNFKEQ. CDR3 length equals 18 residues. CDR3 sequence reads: CASSQDGTSGANTGELFF. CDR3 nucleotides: TGTGCCAGCAGCCAAGATGGGACTAGCGGAGCTAACACCGGGGAGCTGTTTTTT.

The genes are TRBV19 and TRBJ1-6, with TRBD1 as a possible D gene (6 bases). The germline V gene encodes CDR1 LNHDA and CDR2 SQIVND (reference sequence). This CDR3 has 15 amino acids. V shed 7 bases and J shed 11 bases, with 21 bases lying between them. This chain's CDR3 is CASTRTALGTAPLHF. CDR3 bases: TGTGCCAGTACCCGGACAGCTCTGGGGACGGCACCCCTCCACTTT.

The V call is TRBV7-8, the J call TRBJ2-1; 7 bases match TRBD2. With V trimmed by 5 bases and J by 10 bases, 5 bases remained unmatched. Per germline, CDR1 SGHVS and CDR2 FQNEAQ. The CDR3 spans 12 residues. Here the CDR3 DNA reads TGTGCCAGCAGCCCATGGGGAGGGGAGCAGTTCTTC. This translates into CASSPWGGEQFF.

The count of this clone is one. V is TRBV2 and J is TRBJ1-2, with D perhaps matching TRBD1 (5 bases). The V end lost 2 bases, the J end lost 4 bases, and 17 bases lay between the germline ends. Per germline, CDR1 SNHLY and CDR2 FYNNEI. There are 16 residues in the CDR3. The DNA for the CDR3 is TGTGCCAGCAGTGAACGGGAATTAGGGGCACCCTATGGCTACACCTTC. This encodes CASSERELGAPYGYTF. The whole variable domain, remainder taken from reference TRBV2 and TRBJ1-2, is EPEVTQTPSHQVTQMGQEVILRCVPISNHLYFYWYRQILGQKVEFLVSFYNNEISEKSEIFDDQFSVERPDGSNFTLKIRSTKLEDSAMYFCASSERELGAPYGYTFGSGTRLTVV.

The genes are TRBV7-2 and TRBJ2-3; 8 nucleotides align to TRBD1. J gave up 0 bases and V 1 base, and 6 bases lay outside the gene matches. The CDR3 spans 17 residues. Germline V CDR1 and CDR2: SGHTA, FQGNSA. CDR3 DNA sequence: TGTGCCAGCAGCTTAGGGACAGGGATTACTAGCACAGATACGCAGTATTTT. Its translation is CASSLGTGITSTDTQYF.

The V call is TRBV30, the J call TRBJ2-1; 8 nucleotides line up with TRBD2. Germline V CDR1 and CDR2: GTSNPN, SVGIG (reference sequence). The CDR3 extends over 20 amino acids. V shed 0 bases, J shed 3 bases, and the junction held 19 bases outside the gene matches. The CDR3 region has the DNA TGTGCCTGGAGTGTAAGGCGGCCATTTAGCGGGGTGCACTACTACAATGAGCAGTTCTTC. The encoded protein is CAWSVRRPFSGVHYYNEQFF. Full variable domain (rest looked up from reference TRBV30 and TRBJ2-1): SQTIHQWPATLVQPVGSPLSLECTVEGTSNPNLYWYRQAAGRGLQLLFYSVGIGQISSEVPQNLSASRPQDRQFILSSKKLLLSDSGFYLCAWSVRRPFSGVHYYNEQFFGPGTRLTVL.

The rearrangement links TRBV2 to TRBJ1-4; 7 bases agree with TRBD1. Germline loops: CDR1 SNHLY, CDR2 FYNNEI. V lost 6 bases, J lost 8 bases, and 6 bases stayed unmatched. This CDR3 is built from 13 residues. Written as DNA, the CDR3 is TGTGCCAGCAGCCCGACAGGGCGCGAAAAACTGTTTTTT. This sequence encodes CASSPTGREKLFF.

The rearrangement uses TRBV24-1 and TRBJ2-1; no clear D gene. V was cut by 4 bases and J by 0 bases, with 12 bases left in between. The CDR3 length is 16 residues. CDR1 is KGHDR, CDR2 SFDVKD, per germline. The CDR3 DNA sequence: TGTGCCACCAGTGACCCGACGAAGGGCTCCTACAATGAGCAGTTCTTC. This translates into CATSDPTKGSYNEQFF.

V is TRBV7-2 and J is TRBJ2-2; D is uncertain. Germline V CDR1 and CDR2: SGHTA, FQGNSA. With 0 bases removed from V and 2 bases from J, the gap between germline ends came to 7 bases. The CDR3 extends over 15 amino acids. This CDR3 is CASSLASVNTGELFF. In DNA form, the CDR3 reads TGTGCCAGCAGCTTAGCAAGCGTCAACACCGGGGAGCTGTTTTTT.

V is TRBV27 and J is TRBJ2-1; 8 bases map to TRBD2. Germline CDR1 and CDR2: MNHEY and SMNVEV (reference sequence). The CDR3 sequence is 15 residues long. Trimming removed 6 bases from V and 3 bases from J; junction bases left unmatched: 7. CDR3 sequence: CASRPAGDGYNEQFF. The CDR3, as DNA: TGTGCCAGCAGGCCAGCGGGAGACGGCTACAATGAGCAGTTCTTC.